This passage covers 3 T cell receptor beta chains from one sample sequenced in a study of human T cells and chemical hapten exposure. Each CDR3 protein is one row after TCRdb ran MiXCR on the RACE reads. This table holds 190,000 or so distinct CDR3 sequences, about 25% found once. Described time point: patch test 3, about 24 weeks after DPC sensitization. This sample's treatment: therapeutic diphenylcyclopropenone sensitization with weekly scalp DPC. Sequences were derived from whole blood, sampled in connection with sensitization to the hapten diphenylcyclopropenone (DPC). The receptors were sampled from a woman aged 40-49 years with alopecia areata. Some clones in this sample may be carry-over from other donors' samples.

This clonotype was seen at least ten times. The V gene is TRBV7-2, the J gene TRBJ2-7, with a possible D match to TRBD1 (5 bases). The CDR3 is 14 amino acids. V lost 1 base, J lost 3 bases, and 10 bases lay in between. Germline V gene data show CDR1 as SGHTA and CDR2 as FQGNSA. Here the CDR3 reads CASSLGVGVYEQYF. The DNA of the CDR3 is TGTGCCAGCAGCTTAGGGGTAGGGGTCTACGAGCAGTACTTC.

V and J are TRBV6-5 and TRBJ1-5; D is uncertain. Germline loops: CDR1 MNHEY, CDR2 SVGAGI. The length of the CDR3 is 14 residues. V lost 6 bases and J 4 bases, leaving 13 bases between the germline ends. The CDR3 DNA is TGTGCCAGCAGCCATGGACGCACGAATCAGCCCCAGCATTTT. As protein: CASSHGRTNQPQHF.

V gene TRBV20-1 combines with J gene TRBJ2-4, with unresolved D. The V gene lost 4 bases and the J gene lost 1 base, with 8 bases spanning the gap. CDR1 DFQATT and CDR2 SNEGSKA come from the germline V gene (reference sequence). This CDR3 comprises 13 residues. DNA of the CDR3: TGCAGTGCTATTGACTCGGCCAAAAACATTCAGTACTTC. Encoded protein: CSAIDSAKNIQYF.